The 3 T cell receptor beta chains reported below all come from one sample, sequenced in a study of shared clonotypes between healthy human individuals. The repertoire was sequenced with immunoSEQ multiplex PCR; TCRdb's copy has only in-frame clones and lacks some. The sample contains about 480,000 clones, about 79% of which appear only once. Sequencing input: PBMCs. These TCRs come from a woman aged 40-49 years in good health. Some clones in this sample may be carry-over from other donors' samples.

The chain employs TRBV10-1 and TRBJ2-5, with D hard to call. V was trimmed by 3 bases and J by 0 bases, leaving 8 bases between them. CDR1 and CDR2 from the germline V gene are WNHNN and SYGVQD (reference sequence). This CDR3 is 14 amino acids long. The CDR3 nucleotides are TGCGCCAGCAGTGAAGGGCAGAACCAAGAGACCCAGTACTTC. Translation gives CASSEGQNQETQYF.

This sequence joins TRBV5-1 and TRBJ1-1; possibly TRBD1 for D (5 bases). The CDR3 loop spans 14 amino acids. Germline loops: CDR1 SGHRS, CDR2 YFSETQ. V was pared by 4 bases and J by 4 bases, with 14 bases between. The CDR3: CASSLEGMGTEAFF. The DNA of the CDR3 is TGCGCCAGCAGCCTAGAGGGGATGGGCACTGAAGCTTTCTTT.

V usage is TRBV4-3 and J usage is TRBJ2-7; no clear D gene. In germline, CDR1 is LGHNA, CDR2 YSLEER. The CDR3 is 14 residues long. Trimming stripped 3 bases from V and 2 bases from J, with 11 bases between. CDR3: CASSQPGRPYEQYF. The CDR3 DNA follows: TGCGCCAGCAGCCAGCCCGGACGGCCCTACGAGCAGTACTTC.